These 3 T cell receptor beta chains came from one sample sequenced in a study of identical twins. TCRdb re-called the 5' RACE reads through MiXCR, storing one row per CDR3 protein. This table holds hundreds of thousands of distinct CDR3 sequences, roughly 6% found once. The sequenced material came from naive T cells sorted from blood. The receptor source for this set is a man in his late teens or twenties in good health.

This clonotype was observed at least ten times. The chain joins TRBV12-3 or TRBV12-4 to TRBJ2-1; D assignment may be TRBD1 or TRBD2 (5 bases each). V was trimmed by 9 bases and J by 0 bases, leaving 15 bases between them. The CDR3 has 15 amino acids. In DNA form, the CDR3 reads TGTGCCAGTACGTTGGGGACCGGCTCCTACAATGAGCAGTTCTTC. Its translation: CASTLGTGSYNEQFF.

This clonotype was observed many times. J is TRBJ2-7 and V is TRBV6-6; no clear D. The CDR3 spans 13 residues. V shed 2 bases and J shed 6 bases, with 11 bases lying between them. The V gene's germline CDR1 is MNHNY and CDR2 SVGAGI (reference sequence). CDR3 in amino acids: CASSYGTLSEQYV. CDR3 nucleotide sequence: TGTGCCAGCAGTTACGGAACCCTGTCCGAGCAGTACGTC.

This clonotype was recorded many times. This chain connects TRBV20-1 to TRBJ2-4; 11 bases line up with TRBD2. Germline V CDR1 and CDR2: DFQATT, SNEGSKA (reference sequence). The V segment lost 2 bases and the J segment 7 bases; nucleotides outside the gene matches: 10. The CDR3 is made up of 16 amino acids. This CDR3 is CSARLELAGVGNIQYF. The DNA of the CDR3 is TGCAGTGCTAGACTGGAACTAGCGGGAGTTGGGAACATTCAGTACTTC.